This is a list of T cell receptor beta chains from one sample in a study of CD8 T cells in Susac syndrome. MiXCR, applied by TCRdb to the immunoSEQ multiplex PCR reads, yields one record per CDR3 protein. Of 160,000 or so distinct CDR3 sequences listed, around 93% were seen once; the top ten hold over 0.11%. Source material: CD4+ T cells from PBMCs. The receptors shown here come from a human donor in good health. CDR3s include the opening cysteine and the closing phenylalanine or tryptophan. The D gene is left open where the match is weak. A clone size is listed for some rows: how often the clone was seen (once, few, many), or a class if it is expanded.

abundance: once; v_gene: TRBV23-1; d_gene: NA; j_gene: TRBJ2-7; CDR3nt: TGCGCCAGCAGTCAAGGTACACAGGGTTCCTACGAGCAGTACTTC; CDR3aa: CASSQGTQGSYEQYF
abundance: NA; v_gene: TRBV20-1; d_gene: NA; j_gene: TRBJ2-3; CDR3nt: TGCAGTGCTAGTCAGGGAGTAGATACGCAGTATTTT; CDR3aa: CSASQGVDTQYF
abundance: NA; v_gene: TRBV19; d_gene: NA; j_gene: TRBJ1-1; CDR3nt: TGTGCCAGTAGTATAGGGGGGTGGTCGAACACTGAAGCTTTCTTT; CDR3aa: CASSIGGWSNTEAFF
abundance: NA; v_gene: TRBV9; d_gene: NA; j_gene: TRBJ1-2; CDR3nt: TGTGCCAGCAGCGTAGCTACTGGGAGTAACTATGGCTACACCTTC; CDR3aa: CASSVATGSNYGYTF
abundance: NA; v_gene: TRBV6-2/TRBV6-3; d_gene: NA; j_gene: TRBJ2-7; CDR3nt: TGTGCCAGCAGTCTCCCCCCTCGTGGATACGAGCAGTACTTC; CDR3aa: CASSLPPRGYEQYF
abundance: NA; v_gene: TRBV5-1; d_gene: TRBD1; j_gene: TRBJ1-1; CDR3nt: TGCGCCAGCAGCGCAGACAGGGTTACGTTCTTT; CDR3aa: CASSADRVTFF
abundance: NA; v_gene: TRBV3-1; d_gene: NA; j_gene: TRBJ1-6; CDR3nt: TGTGCCAGCAGCCCCGGGACGGAAAATTCACCCCTCCACTTT; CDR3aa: CASSPGTENSPLHF
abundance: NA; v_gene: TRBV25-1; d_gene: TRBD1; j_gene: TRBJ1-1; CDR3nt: TGTGCCAGCACCCGGACAGGACCGAACACTGAAGCTTTCTTT; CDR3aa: CASTRTGPNTEAFF
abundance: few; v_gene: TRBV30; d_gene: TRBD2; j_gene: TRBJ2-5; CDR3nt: TGTGCCTGGAGGACGAGCGGGGGGGCGGTAACCCAGTACTTC; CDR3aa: CAWRTSGGAVTQYF
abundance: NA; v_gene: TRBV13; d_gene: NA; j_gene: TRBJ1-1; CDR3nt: TGTGCCAGCAGCTTAGAGAGGGTCACTGAAGCTTTCTTT; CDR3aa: CASSLERVTEAFF
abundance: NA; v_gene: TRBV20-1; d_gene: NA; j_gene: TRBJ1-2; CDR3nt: TGCAGTGCTAGAGATAGGGGCTACACCTTC; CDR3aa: CSARDRGYTF
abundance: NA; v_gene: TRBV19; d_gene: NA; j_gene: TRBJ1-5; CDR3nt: TGTGCCAGTACTACTTCCGGGACGGCTCAGCCCCAGCATTTT; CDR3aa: CASTTSGTAQPQHF
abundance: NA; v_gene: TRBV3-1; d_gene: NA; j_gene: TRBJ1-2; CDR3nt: TGTGCCAGCAGCCAAGCGTCAGGGGCTCCTGGCTATGGCTACACCTTC; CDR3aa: CASSQASGAPGYGYTF
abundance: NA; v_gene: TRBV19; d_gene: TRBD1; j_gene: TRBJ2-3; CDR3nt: TGTGCCAGTAGTACCACAGGGGGCACAGATACGCAGTATTTT; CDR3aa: CASSTTGGTDTQYF
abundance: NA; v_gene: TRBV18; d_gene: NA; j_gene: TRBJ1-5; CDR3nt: TGTGCCAGCTCACCGGAAGGGGGGGATCAGCCCCAGCATTTT; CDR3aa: CASSPEGGDQPQHF
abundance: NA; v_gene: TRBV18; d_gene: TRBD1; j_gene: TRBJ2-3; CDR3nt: TGTGCCAGCTCACCACCGGGACAGTCAGATACGCAGTATTTT; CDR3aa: CASSPPGQSDTQYF
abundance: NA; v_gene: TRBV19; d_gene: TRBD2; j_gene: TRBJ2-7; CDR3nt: TGTGCCAGTATTGCTAGCGGGGGCTACGAGCAGTACTTC; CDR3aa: CASIASGGYEQYF
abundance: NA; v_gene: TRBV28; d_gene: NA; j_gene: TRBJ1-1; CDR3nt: TGTGCCAGCAGTTTATCTTCGGGTCACACTGAAGCTTTCTTT; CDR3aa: CASSLSSGHTEAFF
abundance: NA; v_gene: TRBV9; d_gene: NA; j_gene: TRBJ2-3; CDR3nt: TGTGCCAGCAGCGTAGCCGGGAGCACAGATACGCAGTATTTT; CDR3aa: CASSVAGSTDTQYF
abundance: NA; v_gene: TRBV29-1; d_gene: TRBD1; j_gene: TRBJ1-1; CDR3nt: TGCAGCGCGACAGGGGGGCCCAGGTCTACGACTGAAGCTTTCTTT; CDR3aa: CSATGGPRSTTEAFF
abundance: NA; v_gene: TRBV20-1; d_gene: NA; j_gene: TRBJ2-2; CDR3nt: TGCAGTGCTAGTGGTCGAGGTGCCGGGGAGCTGTTTTTT; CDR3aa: CSASGRGAGELFF
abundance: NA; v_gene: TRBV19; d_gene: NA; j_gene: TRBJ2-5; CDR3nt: TGTGCCAGTATGGGACCGAACCAAGAGACCCAGTACTTC; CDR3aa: CASMGPNQETQYF
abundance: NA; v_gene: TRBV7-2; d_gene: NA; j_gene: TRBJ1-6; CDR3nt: TGTGCCAGCAGCCCCAATTGGGGGTTTAATTCACCCCTCCACTTT; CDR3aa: CASSPNWGFNSPLHF
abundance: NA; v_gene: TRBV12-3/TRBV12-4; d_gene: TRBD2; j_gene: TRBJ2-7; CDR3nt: TGTGCCAGCAGCTCTTCTAGCGGGGGGGCCTACGAGCAGTACTTC; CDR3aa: CASSSSSGGAYEQYF
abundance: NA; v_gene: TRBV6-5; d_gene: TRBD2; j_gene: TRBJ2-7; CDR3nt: TGTGCCAGCAGTCGACGGGGTAGCGGGGACGGCGAGCAGTACTTC; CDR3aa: CASSRRGSGDGEQYF
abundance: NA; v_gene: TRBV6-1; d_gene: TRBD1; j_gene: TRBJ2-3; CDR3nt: TGTGCCAGCGCGAGACAGGGTATGGGTCCATCCGCAGATACGCAGTATTTT; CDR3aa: CASARQGMGPSADTQYF
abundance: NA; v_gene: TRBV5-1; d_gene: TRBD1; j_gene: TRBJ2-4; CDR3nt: TGCGCCAGCAGCCCACAGGGGGGAGAAAACATTCAGTACTTC; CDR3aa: CASSPQGGENIQYF
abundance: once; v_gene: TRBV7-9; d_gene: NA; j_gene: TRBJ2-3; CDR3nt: TGTGCCAGCAGCGATAGACTGTCCACAGATACGCAGTATTTT; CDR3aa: CASSDRLSTDTQYF
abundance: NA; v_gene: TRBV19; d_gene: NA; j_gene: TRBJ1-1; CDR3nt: TGTGCCAGTAGTAGCGGAACACCCGACACTGAAGCTTTCTTT; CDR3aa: CASSSGTPDTEAFF
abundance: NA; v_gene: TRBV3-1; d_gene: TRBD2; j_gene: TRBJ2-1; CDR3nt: TGTGCCAGCAGCCAGGTCCTTAGCGGGGTGACGGTCTTC; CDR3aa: CASSQVLSGVTVF
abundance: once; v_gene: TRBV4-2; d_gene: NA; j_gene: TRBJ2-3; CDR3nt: TGTGCCAGCAGGCGGGACAGTGATAACACAGATACGCAGTATTTT; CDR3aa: CASRRDSDNTDTQYF
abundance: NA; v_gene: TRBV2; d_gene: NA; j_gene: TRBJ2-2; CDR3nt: TGTGCCAGCAGGAGGGGAGCCGGGGAGCTGTTTTTT; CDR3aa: CASRRGAGELFF
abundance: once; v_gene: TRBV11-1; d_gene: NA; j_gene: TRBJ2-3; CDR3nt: TGTGCCAGCAGCTTATATTTGAGGGATACGCAGTATTTT; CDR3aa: CASSLYLRDTQYF
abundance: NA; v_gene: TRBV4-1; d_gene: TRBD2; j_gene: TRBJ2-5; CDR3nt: TGCGCCAGCAGCCAAGGCACCGGGGGGGAGACCCAGTACTTC; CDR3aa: CASSQGTGGETQYF
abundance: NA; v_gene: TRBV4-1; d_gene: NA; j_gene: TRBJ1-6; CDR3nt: TGCGCCAGCAGCCAAGATCCGGTCGGACGGTCACCCCTCCACTTT; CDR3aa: CASSQDPVGRSPLHF
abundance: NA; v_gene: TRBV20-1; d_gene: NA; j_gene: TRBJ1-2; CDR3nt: TGCAGTGCTAGCATTGGGGGTGGTTATGGCTACACCTTC; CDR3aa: CSASIGGGYGYTF
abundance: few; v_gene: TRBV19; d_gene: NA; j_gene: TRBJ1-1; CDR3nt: TGTGCCACCCTAAGGCTGAACACTGAAGCTTTCTTT; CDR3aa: CATLRLNTEAFF
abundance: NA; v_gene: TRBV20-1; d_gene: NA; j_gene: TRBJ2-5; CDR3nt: TGCAGTCGACCAGGGGTAGGGCAAGAGACCCAGTACTTC; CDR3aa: CSRPGVGQETQYF
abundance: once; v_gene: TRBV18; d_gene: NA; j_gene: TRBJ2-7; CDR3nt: TGTGCCAGCTCACCAGGCGGGGCGGCCCACGAGCAGTACTTC; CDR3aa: CASSPGGAAHEQYF
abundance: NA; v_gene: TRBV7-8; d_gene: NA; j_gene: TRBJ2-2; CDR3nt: TGTGCCAGCAGCTTAGTCAGGGAAACCGGGGAGCTGTTTTTT; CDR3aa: CASSLVRETGELFF
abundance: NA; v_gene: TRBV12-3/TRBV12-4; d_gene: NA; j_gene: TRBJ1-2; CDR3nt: TGTGCCAGCAGTGTGAGGGATTCGGATGGCTACACCTTC; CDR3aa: CASSVRDSDGYTF
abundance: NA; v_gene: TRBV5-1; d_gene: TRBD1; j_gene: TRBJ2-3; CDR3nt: TGCGCCAGCAGCTCGGACAGGCCCGGTAGAGATACGCAGTATTTT; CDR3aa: CASSSDRPGRDTQYF
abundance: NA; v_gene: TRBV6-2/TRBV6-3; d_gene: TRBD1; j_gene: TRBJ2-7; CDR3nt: TGTGCCAGCAGCCTCGGGACAGCAGGCTACGAGCAGTACTTC; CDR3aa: CASSLGTAGYEQYF
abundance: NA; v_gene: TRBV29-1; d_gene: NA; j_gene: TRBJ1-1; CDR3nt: TGCAGCGTTGAAGGGTCGAGGGGGATGAACTCTGAAGCTTTCTTT; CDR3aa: CSVEGSRGMNSEAFF
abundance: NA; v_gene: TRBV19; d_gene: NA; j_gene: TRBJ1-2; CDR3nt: TGTGCCAGTATTGGAGCAACCTACTATGGCTACACCTTC; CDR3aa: CASIGATYYGYTF
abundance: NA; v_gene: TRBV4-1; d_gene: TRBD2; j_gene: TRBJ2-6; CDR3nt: TGCGCCAGCAGCCTAGGGAGTTATGCGGGGGACGCCAACGTCCTGACTTTC; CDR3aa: CASSLGSYAGDANVLTF
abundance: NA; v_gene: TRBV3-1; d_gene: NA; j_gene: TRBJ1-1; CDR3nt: TGTGCCAGCAGCCCTAGAGAAGGTGAAGCTTTCTTT; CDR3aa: CASSPREGEAFF
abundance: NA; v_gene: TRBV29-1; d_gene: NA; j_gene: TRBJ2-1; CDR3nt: TGCAGCGTTGAAAGGCAGTCTAGTGAGCAGTTCTTC; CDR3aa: CSVERQSSEQFF
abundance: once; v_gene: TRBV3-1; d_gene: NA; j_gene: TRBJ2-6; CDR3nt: TGTGCCAGCAGCCAAGGACCCAGTCGGTCTGGGGCCAACGTCCTGACTTTC; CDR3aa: CASSQGPSRSGANVLTF
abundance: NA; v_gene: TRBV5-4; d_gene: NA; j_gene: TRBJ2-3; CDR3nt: TGTGCCAGCAGCTCGGCGGCGGACTCTCAGTATTTT; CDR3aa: CASSSAADSQYF
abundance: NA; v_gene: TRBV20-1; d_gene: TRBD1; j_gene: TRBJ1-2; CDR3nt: TGCAGTGCTGCGGACAGGGGGCGAGGAGGCTACACCTTC; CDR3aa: CSAADRGRGGYTF
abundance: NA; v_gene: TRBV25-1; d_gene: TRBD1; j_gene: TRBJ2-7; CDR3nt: TGTGCCAGCAGTGTTCAGGGGGCCGAGCAGTACTTC; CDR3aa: CASSVQGAEQYF
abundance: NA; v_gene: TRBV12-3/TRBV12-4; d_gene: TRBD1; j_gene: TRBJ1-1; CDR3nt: TGTGCCAGCAGTTGGGGACAGTACACTGAAGCTTTCTTT; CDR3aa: CASSWGQYTEAFF